This paragraph covers one TCR beta chain sequence. Its recognized antigen is unknown. The sample holds no much larger clone one base away, and base qualities are not on file. Every donor was a healthy Caucasian. Three unrelated non-twin adults were additionally sequenced: a male aged 18 to 29, a male aged 50 to 59 and a female aged 50 to 59. Miltenyi CD45RO+ enrichment and human naive T-cell isolation kits were used to isolate memory (CD45RO+) and naive T cells from PBMC. As encoded in the germline V gene (reference sequence), CDR1 is MNHEY while CDR2 is SMNVEV. Including cysteine and phenylalanine, the CDR3 has 16 amino acids. CDR3 DNA is the only sequence kept; it has 48 bases, read in frame from the first base. V is trimmed back by 4 bases and J by 5 bases, and the junction contains 8 bases that no gene match accounts for. The sample comes from a study of identical twins (dated by TCRdb to about 2016). Turning to the overall study: To test whether fetal clonotypes persist, the study used deep sequencing on TCR alpha and beta repertoires from monozygotic twins, unrelated adults of various ages, and cord blood. Replicate twin experiments were performed at different times using different library preparation protocols to rule out contamination.

Study-wide findings and limitations: Recombination models systematically underestimated out-of-frame TCR alpha sharing in monozygotic twins but agreed with sharing between unrelated individuals. Invariant T cells such as MAIT and iNKT could partly confound zero-insertion analyses, though diverse VJ usage argued against this for most clonotypes. A weaker excess of twin sharing was found in beta out-of-frame sequences because the signal-to-noise ratio was lowered by fewer shared sequences. Compared with coincidental sharing between unrelated individuals, out-of-frame TCR alpha sequences shared between twins had an excess of sequences with low generation probability. Because the same donors could not be followed over many years, conclusions were based on cross-sectional statistical analysis. Fewer insertions were carried by abundant cord blood beta clonotypes; a weaker similar trend was observed in young adult naive repertoires, while no such trend was observed in memory repertoires.

Library method: 5' RACE. Data came from an Illumina HiSeq 2000. Template switching introduced a universal primer binding site; the final cDNA contained a unique molecular identifier, enabling accurate counting of TCR cDNA molecules. Specific primers in the conserved constant-segment region were used to synthesize first-strand cDNA for TCR alpha and beta chains. To control for contamination, every cDNA library carried two barcodes: a SMART-Mk sample barcode plus Illumina barcodes. TruSeq adapter sequences along with Illumina sample barcodes were introduced in two successive PCR steps. Sequencing of the TCR alpha and beta cDNA libraries was done on the Illumina HiSeq platform using custom primers. The paper's processing steps were these. MiGEC processed the raw reads to extract unique molecular identifiers, while MiXCR was used to determine the CDR3 positions. Recombination models were inferred per individual with the repgenHMM and IGoR tools using an EM algorithm. The tcR package in R was used for shared clonotype analysis, with sharing normalized by the product of cloneset sizes. To study raw recombination without the effects of thymic and clonal selection, out-of-frame nonproductive sequences were analyzed. TCRdb redid the processing of the public reads, applying fastp at Q25 and MiXCR, and retained in-frame beta chains. Here each entry gathers all rows of one CDR3 protein and keeps the most common genes and DNA. For this entry, the V and J calls and clone size follow TCRdb and not the study's own pipeline. Recorded for this sample are 400,000 to 500,000 distinct CDR3 sequences; 15% to 20% of them occurred a single time. The biggest ten clones account for more than 10% of the sample.

The clonotype originates from a man aged 45-65 years in good health. The sequencing input was naive T cells sorted from blood. What the cell subset or site label conveys for this sample: cells isolated with a human naive T-cell isolation kit. The chain links TRBV27 with TRBJ2-1; 10 middle bases align to TRBD2. The CDR3 is CASSSLLAGANNEQFF. In nucleotide form, the sequence is TGTGCCAGCAGTTCCCTGCTAGCGGGAGCGAACAATGAGCAGTTCTTC.